The subject of this entry is one T cell receptor (beta chain). The sample originates from a study of blood T cell repertoires in COVID-19. This CDR3 is 11 amino acids long. Per germline, CDR1 MNHEY and CDR2 SVGAGI. Trimming removed 5 bases at V and 3 bases at J, with 4 bases between. TCRdb's copy holds only in-frame clones and misses some; the assay was immunoSEQ multiplex PCR. The sample records roughly 65,000 clones, about 89% being singletons. The chain combines TRBV6-5 with TRBJ2-5; no firm D call. The TCR sequence derives from a woman aged 55-75 years with acute or convalescent COVID-19. Material for sequencing was peripheral blood. The CDR3 loop is CASSTKETQYF. The CDR3 coding sequence is TGTGCCAGCAGTACTAAAGAGACCCAGTACTTC.